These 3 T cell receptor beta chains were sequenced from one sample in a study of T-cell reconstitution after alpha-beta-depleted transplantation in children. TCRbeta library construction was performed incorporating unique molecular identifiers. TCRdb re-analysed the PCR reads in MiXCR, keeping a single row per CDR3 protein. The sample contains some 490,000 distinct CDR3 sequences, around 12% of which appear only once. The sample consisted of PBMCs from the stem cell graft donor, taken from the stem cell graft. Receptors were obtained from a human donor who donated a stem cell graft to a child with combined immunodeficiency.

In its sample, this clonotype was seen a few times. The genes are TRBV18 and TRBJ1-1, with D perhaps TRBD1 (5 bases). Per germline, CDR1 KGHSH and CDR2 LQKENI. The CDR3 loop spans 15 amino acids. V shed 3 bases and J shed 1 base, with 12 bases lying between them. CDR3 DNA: TGTGCCAGCTCACCTACGGGGGAAAGGAACACTGAAGCTTTCTTT. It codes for CASSPTGERNTEAFF. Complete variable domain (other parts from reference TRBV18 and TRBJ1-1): NAGVMQNPRHLVRRRGQEARLRCSPMKGHSHVYWYRQLPEEGLKFMVYLQKENIIDESGMPKERFSAEFPKEGPSILRIQQVVRGDSAAYFCASSPTGERNTEAFFGQGTRLTVV.

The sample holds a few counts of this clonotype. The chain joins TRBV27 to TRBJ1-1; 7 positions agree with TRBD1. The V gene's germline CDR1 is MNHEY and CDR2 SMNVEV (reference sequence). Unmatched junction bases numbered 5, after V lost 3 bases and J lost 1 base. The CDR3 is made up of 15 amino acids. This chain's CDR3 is CASSFAGGENTEAFF. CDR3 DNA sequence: TGTGCCAGCAGTTTCGCAGGGGGAGAGAACACTGAAGCTTTCTTT.

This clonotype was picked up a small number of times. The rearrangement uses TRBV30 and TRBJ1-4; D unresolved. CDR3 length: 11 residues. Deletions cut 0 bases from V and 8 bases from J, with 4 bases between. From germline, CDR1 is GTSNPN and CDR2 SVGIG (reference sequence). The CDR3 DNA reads TGTGCCTGGAGTGTCAGGGAAAAACTGTTTTTT. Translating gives CAWSVREKLFF.